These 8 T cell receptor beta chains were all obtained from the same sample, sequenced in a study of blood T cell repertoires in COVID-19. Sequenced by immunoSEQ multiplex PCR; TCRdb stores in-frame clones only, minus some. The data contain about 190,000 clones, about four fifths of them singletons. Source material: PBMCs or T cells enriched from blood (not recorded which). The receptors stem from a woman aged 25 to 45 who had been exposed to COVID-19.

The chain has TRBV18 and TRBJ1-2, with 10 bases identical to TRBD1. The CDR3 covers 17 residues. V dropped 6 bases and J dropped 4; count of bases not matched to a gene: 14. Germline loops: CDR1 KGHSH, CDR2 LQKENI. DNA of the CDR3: TGTGCCAGCTCCCCCCCGGGACAGGGGCTCCCGGGCTATGGCTACACCTTC. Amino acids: CASSPPGQGLPGYGYTF. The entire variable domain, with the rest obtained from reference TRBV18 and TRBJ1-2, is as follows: NAGVMQNPRHLVRRRGQEARLRCSPMKGHSHVYWYRQLPEEGLKFMVYLQKENIIDESGMPKERFSAEFPKEGPSILRIQQVVRGDSAAYFCASSPPGQGLPGYGYTFGSGTRLTVV.

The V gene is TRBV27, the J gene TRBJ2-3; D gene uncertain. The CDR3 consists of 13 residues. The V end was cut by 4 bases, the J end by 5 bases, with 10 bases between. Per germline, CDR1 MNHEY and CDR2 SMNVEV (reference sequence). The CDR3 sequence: CASSWALVDTQYF. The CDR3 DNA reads TGTGCCAGCAGTTGGGCATTAGTAGATACGCAGTATTTT.

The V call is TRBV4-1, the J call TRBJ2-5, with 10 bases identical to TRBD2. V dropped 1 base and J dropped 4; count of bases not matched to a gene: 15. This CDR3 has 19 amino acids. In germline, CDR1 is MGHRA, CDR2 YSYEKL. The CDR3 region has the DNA TGCGCCAGCAGCCAAGCCCTAGCGGGGGCGGGCAGGGTCCTAGAGACCCAGTACTTC. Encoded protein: CASSQALAGAGRVLETQYF.

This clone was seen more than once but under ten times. As DNA, the CDR3 is TGTGCCAGCAGCCCCCGGGGTGGCTATGGCTACACCTTC. Amino acids: CASSPRGGYGYTF. The chain is built from TRBV12-3 or TRBV12-4 and TRBJ1-2; D not resolved. The CDR3 contains 13 residues. Trimming took 6 bases from V and 4 from J, leaving 12 bases between them.

This chain's CDR3 is CASSLARPSTDTQYF. The DNA for the CDR3 is TGTGCCAGCAGCTTAGCCAGGCCAAGCACAGATACGCAGTATTTT. The gene calls are TRBV7-2 and TRBJ2-3, with D uncertain. Trimming removed 0 bases at V and 0 bases at J, with 7 bases between. CDR3 length: 15 amino acids. CDR1 and CDR2 from the germline V gene are SGHTA and FQGNSA. Variable domain in full (rest from reference TRBV7-2 and TRBJ2-3): GAGVSQSPSNKVTEKGKDVELRCDPISGHTALYWYRQSLGQGLEFLIYFQGNSAPDKSGLPSDRFSAERTGGSVSTLTIQRTQQEDSAVYLCASSLARPSTDTQYFGPGTRLTVL.

CDR3 in amino acids: CASTSLYGKQFF. CDR3 in DNA: TGTGCCAGCACCTCCCTATACGGGAAACAGTTCTTC. This chain connects TRBV6-6 to TRBJ2-1, with D tentatively TRBD2 (5 bases). From germline, CDR1 is MNHNY and CDR2 SVGAGI (reference sequence). This CDR3 is 12 amino acids long. The V end lost 7 bases, the J end lost 13 bases, and 17 bases lay between the germline ends.

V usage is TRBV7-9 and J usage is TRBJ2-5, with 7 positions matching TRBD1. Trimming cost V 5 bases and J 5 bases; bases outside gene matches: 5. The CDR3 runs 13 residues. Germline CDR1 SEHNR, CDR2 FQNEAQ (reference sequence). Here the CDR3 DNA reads TGTGCCAGCAGCCCGAGGGGGCCGGAGACCCAGTACTTC. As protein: CASSPRGPETQYF. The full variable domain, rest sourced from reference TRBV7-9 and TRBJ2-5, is DTGVSQNPRHKITKRGQNVTFRCDPISEHNRLYWYRQTLGQGPEFLTYFQNEAQLEKSRLLSDRFSAERPKGSFSTLEIQRTEQGDSAMYLCASSPRGPETQYFGPGTRLLVL.

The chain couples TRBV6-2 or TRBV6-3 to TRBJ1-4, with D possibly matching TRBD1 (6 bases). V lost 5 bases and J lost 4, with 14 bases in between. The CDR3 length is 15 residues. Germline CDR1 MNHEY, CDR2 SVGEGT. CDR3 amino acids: CASSLNRDGNEKLFF. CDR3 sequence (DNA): TGTGCCAGCAGTCTGAACAGGGATGGTAATGAAAAACTGTTTTTT.